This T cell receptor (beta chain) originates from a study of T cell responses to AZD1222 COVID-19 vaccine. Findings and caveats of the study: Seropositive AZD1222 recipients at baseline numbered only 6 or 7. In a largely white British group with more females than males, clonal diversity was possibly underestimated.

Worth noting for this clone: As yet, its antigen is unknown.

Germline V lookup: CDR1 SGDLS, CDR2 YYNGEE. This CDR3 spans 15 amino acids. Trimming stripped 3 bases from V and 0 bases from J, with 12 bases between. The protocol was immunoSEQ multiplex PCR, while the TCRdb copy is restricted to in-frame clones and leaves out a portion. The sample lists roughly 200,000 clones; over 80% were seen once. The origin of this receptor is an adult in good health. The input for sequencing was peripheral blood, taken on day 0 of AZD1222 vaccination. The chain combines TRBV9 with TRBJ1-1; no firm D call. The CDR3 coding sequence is TGTGCCAGCAGCGGTGGACTCGTAATGAACACTGAAGCTTTCTTT. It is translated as CASSGGLVMNTEAFF.